This T cell receptor beta chain was sequenced in a study of T cells after somatic rescue of genetic block. This clone was picked up one time. Trimming took 4 bases from V and 2 from J; bases not matched to a gene: 2. From germline, CDR1 is KGHSH and CDR2 LQKENI. This CDR3 is built from 16 residues. Data came from immunoSEQ multiplex PCR; TCRdb stores just in-frame clones and leaves some out. This repertoire shows roughly 92,000 clones, 80% to 90% found once; its top ten account for roughly 1.5%. The clonotype originates from a young woman. The V and J genes are TRBV18 and TRBJ2-5; TRBD2 aligns across 15 bases. What was sequenced was peripheral blood mononuclear cells (PBMCs). CDR3 amino acids: CASSLGTSGRQETQYF. For the CDR3, the DNA is TGTGCCAGCTCACTCGGGACTAGCGGGAGGCAAGAGACCCAGTACTTC.